The 13 T cell receptor beta chains below all came from one sample that was sequenced in a study of T cell changes during pregnancy in multiple sclerosis. Generated by immunoSEQ multiplex PCR, the TCRdb table keeps only in-frame clones and is missing some. The repertoire holds tens of thousands of clones, with 90% to 95% as singletons. This sample comprised peripheral blood, obtained after pregnancy. The source is a female donor with multiple sclerosis, enrolled in a pregnancy study.

The chain recombines TRBV7-6 with TRBJ2-7; the D is unclear. Deletions cut 0 bases from V and 3 bases from J, with 6 bases between. Germline V CDR1 and CDR2: SGHVS, FNYEAQ. The CDR3 has 13 amino acids. This CDR3 reads CASSLAENYEQYF. The CDR3 DNA is TGTGCCAGCAGCTTAGCCGAGAACTACGAGCAGTACTTC.

The V gene is TRBV18, the J gene TRBJ2-1, with a tentative D call TRBD1 (5 bases). The germline gives CDR1 KGHSH, CDR2 LQKENI. V lost 4 bases and J lost 6, with 10 bases in between. This CDR3 spans 13 amino acids. CDR3 residues: CASSLLGVNEQFF. In DNA form, the CDR3 reads TGTGCCAGCTCACTCCTAGGGGTCAATGAGCAGTTCTTC.

The chain uses TRBV7-9 and TRBJ1-4; D remains unclear. The germline CDR1 and CDR2 sequences are SEHNR and FQNEAQ (reference sequence). Trimming took off 5 bases at V and 4 bases at J, with 14 bases between the two ends. This CDR3 spans 15 amino acids. The CDR3 sequence is CASSPRASGNEKLFF. The DNA for the CDR3 is TGTGCCAGCAGCCCCCGCGCGTCGGGTAATGAAAAACTGTTTTTT.

The gene calls are TRBV6-1 and TRBJ1-2; 7 bases map to TRBD1. Germline V gene sequence: CDR1 MNHNS, CDR2 SASEGT. The CDR3 contains 16 residues. After removal of 4 bases from V and 3 bases from J, the junction contained 11 bases not matched to a gene. CDR3 in DNA: TGTGCCAGCAGTGGGAACAAATACGGGACAGACTATGGCTACACCTTC. Its translation is CASSGNKYGTDYGYTF.

This clone was seen a single time. This chain joins TRBV7-8 and TRBJ2-5, with D unresolved. The CDR3 has 13 residues. V dropped 0 bases and J dropped 5 bases, with 7 bases sitting between them. Looked up from germline, CDR1 is SGHVS and CDR2 is FQNEAQ. The CDR3 bases are TGTGCCAGCAGCTTAGCCTTGCGGGAGACCCAGTACTTC. This sequence encodes CASSLALRETQYF.

The chain links TRBV12-5 to TRBJ2-7; D may be TRBD1 (5 bases). Germline V gene data show CDR1 as LGHNT and CDR2 as FRNRAP. The germline V and J ends were trimmed by 6 bases and 6 bases, with 18 bases remaining between them. The CDR3 totals 14 residues. The CDR3 loop reads CASGPGSGGFEQYF. DNA for the CDR3: TGTGCTAGTGGCCCAGGGTCCGGCGGCTTCGAGCAGTACTTC.

The genes are TRBV28 and TRBJ2-7, with TRBD1 matching 8 bases. Losses at the gene ends were 4 bases for V and 4 bases for J; bases not matched to a gene: 6. The germline gives CDR1 MDHEN, CDR2 SYDVKM. The CDR3 consists of 14 residues. CDR3 DNA: TGTGCCAGCAGTTCGGGACAGGTCATGTACGAGCAGTACTTC. This encodes CASSSGQVMYEQYF.

The CDR3 DNA is TGTGCCAGCAGCCCTACGGGGTTAGATAACTATGGCTACACCTTC. It translates to CASSPTGLDNYGYTF. J is TRBJ1-2 and V is TRBV9; D is undetermined. This CDR3 contains 15 residues. Trimming shortened V by 4 bases and J by 1 base, and 14 bases separated the two germline ends. The germline V gene has CDR1 SGDLS and CDR2 YYNGEE.

V and J are TRBV15 and TRBJ2-3; perhaps TRBD2 as D (5 bases). V shed 5 bases and J shed 3 bases, with 9 bases lying between them. Germline assignment: CDR1 LNHNV and CDR2 YYDKDF (reference sequence). The CDR3 has 13 residues. The CDR3 DNA follows: TGTGCCACCAGCCCCCGAGGGACAGATACGCAGTATTTT. Its translation: CATSPRGTDTQYF.

The chain carries TRBV2 and TRBJ1-5; 10 bases fit TRBD1. CDR1 and CDR2 (germline): SNHLY, FYNNEI. This CDR3 has 14 amino acids. The V segment lost 6 bases and the J segment 7 bases; nucleotides outside the gene matches: 6. DNA of the CDR3: TGTGCCAGCAGGACCGGGACAGGGGTCCAGCCCCAGCATTTT. Its translation: CASRTGTGVQPQHF. Supplemented by reference TRBV2 and TRBJ1-5, the full variable domain reads EPEVTQTPSHQVTQMGQEVILRCVPISNHLYFYWYRQILGQKVEFLVSFYNNEISEKSEIFDDQFSVERPDGSNFTLKIRSTKLEDSAMYFCASRTGTGVQPQHFGDGTRLSIL.

This chain joins TRBV10-3 and TRBJ2-7, with TRBD1 matching 7 bases. Germline trimming cut 2 bases from V and 1 base from J; bases unmatched to any gene: 5. Germline CDR1 ENHRY, CDR2 SYGVKD. This CDR3 contains 15 residues. CDR3 sequence (DNA): TGTGCCATCAGTGAGAGACAGGGCTATTCCTACGAGCAGTACTTC. It codes for CAISERQGYSYEQYF.

V usage is TRBV4-1 and J usage is TRBJ2-1, with TRBD2 matching over 9 bases. From germline, CDR1 is MGHRA and CDR2 YSYEKL. This CDR3 is 17 amino acids long. J was trimmed by 0 bases and V by 2 bases; bases with no gene match: 5. The CDR3 region is CASSQPLTSGSYNEQFF. In DNA form, the CDR3 reads TGCGCCAGCAGCCAACCTTTGACTAGCGGCTCCTACAATGAGCAGTTCTTC.

This clone came up once. This chain links TRBV7-2 with TRBJ2-1; D possibly corresponds to TRBD1 (7 bases). Trimming took 2 bases from V and 5 from J, leaving 19 bases between them. The CDR3 runs to 17 residues. The germline CDR1 and CDR2 sequences are SGHTA and FQGNSA. CDR3 amino acids: CASSLHFAGTGDNEQFF. CDR3 DNA sequence: TGTGCCAGCAGCTTACACTTCGCGGGAACAGGGGACAATGAGCAGTTCTTC.